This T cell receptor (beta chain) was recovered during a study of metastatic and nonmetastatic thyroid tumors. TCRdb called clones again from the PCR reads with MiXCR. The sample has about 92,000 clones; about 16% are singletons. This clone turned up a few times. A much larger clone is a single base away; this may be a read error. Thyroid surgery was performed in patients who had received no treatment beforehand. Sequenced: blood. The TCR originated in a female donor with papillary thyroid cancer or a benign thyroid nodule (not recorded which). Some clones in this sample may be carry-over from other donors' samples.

The CDR3: CASRTGSGEKLLF. For the CDR3, the DNA is TGTGCCAGCAGAACAGGGTCGGGTGAAAAACTGCTTTTT. The chain recombines TRBV3-1 with TRBJ1-4, with D perhaps TRBD1 (6 bases). This CDR3 comprises 13 residues. The germline V gene encodes CDR1 LGHDT and CDR2 YNNKEL (reference sequence).